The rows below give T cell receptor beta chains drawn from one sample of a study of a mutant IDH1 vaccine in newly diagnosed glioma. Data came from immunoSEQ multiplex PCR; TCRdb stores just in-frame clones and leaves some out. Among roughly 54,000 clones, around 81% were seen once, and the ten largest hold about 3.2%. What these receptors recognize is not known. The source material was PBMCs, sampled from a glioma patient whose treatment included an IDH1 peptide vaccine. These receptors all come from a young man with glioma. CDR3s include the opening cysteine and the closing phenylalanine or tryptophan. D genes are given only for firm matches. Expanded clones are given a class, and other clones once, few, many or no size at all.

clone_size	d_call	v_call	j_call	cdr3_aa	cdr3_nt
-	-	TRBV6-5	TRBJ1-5	CASSYGSNQPQHF	TGTGCCAGCAGTTACGGCAGCAATCAGCCCCAGCATTTT
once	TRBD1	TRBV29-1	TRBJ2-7	CSVVTGGIYEQYF	TGCAGCGTTGTGACAGGGGGAATATACGAGCAGTACTTC
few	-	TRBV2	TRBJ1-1	CASSEGLNTEAFF	TGTGCCAGCAGCGAGGGATTGAACACTGAAGCTTTCTTT
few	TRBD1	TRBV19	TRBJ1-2	CASSRDRDYGYTF	TGTGCCAGTAGTAGGGACAGGGATTATGGCTACACCTTC
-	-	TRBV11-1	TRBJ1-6	CASSLAPGLSGGLHF	TGTGCCAGCAGCTTAGCGCCGGGACTTTCTGGTGGCCTCCACTTT
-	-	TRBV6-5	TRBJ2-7	CASSYTPVYEQYF	TGTGCCAGCAGTTATACCCCGGTCTACGAGCAGTACTTC
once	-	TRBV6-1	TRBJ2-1	CASSEPLYNEQFF	TGTGCCAGCAGTGAGCCCCTATACAATGAGCAGTTCTTC
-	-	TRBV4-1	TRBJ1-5	CASSLGGTGTFLSNQPQHF	TGCGCCAGCAGCCTCGGGGGCACCGGGACATTCCTTAGCAATCAGCCCCAGCATTTT
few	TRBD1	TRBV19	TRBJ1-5	CASGDRRGQPQHF	TGTGCCTCAGGGGACAGGCGCGGTCAGCCCCAGCATTTT
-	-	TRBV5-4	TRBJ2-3	CASSHRDFPFTDTQYF	TGTGCCAGCAGCCACCGGGACTTCCCCTTCACAGATACGCAGTATTTT
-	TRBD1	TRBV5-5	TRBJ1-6	CASSPRTGNSYNSPLHF	TGTGCCAGCAGTCCCAGGACAGGCAACTCCTATAATTCACCCCTCCACTTT
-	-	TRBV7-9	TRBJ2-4	CASSTPPRGLAKNIQYF	TGTGCCAGCAGCACGCCCCCCAGGGGACTAGCCAAAAACATTCAGTACTTC
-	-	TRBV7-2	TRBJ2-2	CASSQQIAGTGELFF	TGTGCCAGCAGCCAACAGATTGCGGGGACCGGGGAGCTGTTTTTT
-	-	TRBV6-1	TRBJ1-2	CASNPRGYGYTF	TGTGCCAGCAACCCACGGGGGTATGGCTACACCTTC
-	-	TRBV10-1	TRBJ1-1	CASSDRASTEAFF	TGCGCCAGCAGTGACAGAGCCAGTACTGAAGCTTTCTTT
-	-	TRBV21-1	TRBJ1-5	CASSATDVTGPSNQPQHF	TGTGCCAGCAGCGCCACGGATGTTACAGGGCCGAGCAATCAGCCCCAGCATTTT
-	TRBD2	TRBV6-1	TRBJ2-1	CASTPVGLAGGEQFF	TGTGCCAGCACCCCGGTGGGACTAGCGGGGGGTGAGCAGTTCTTC
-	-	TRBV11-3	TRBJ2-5	CASSPQTGQETQYF	TGTGCCAGCAGCCCCCAGACAGGCCAAGAGACCCAGTACTTC
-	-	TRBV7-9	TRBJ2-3	CASSPFGAGRGDTQYF	TGTGCCAGCAGCCCCTTCGGGGCAGGGAGGGGGGATACGCAGTATTTT
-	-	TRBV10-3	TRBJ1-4	CAISDPGSLNEKLFF	TGTGCCATCAGTGACCCGGGATCCTTGAATGAAAAACTGTTTTTT
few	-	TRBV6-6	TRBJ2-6	CASSYSGGSGANVLTF	TGTGCCAGCAGTTACTCGGGGGGCTCTGGGGCCAACGTCCTGACTTTC
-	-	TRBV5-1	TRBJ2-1	CASSGLGPRGEQFF	TGCGCCAGCAGCGGGCTCGGGCCCCGAGGTGAGCAGTTCTTC
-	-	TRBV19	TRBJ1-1	CASSIRALMNTEAFF	TGTGCCAGTAGTATCCGGGCTCTCATGAACACTGAAGCTTTCTTT
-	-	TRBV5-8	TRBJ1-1	CASSSGVRWGTGNTEAFF	TGTGCCAGCTCCTCGGGTGTCCGATGGGGCACTGGGAACACTGAAGCTTTCTTT
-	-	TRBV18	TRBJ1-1	CASSPRRGVDTEAFF	TGTGCCAGCTCACCCAGGCGGGGGGTTGACACTGAAGCTTTCTTT
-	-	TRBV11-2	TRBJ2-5	CASSLVGPSGETQYF	TGTGCCAGCAGCTTAGTGGGTCCATCGGGGGAGACCCAGTACTTC
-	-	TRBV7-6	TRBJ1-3	CASSRGVETPYILSF	-
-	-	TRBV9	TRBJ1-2	CASSVGDLNYGYTF	TGTGCCAGCAGCGTGGGAGACCTTAACTATGGCTACACCTTC
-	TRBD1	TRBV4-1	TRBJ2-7	CASSQELRQGSYYEQYF	TGCGCCAGCAGCCAAGAACTTCGACAGGGGTCCTACTACGAGCAGTACTTC
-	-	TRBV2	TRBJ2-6	CASRASGANVLTF	TGTGCCAGCAGGGCGTCTGGGGCCAACGTCCTGACTTTC
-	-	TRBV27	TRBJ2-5	CASSLSTQETQYF	TGTGCCAGCAGTTTATCGACCCAAGAGACCCAGTACTTC
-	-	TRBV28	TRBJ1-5	CASIGQYSNQPQHF	TGTGCCAGCATTGGACAGTATAGCAATCAGCCCCAGCATTTT
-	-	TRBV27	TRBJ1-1	CASSRERGGNTEAFF	TGTGCCAGCAGCCGGGAGAGGGGAGGGAACACTGAAGCTTTCTTT
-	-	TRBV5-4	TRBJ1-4	CASSSRQVPEKLFF	TGTGCCAGCAGCTCTCGCCAGGTTCCTGAAAAACTGTTTTTT
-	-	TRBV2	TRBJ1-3	CASRRQMSGNTIYF	TGTGCCAGCAGGCGGCAGATGTCTGGAAACACCATATATTTT
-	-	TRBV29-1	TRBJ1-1	CSVEDGQGGTEAFF	TGCAGCGTTGAAGATGGGCAGGGAGGAACTGAAGCTTTCTTT
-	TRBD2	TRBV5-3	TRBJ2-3	CARSNTSGGCTDTQYF	TGTGCCAGAAGCAATACTAGCGGGGGATGCACAGATACGCAGTATTTT
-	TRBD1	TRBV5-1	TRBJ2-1	CASSPDGQGRYNEQFF	TGCGCCAGCAGCCCCGATGGACAGGGGCGCTACAATGAGCAGTTCTTC
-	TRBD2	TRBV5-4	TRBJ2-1	CASSLMRLAGLSSYNEQFF	TGTGCCAGCAGCTTGATGAGACTAGCGGGGCTAAGCTCCTACAATGAGCAGTTCTTC
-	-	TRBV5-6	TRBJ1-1	CASSLMTVTQLMNTEAFF	TGTGCCAGCAGCCTTATGACAGTAACCCAGCTTATGAACACTGAAGCTTTCTTT
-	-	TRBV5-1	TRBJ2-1	CASSPRVLLRYNEQFF	TGCGCCAGCAGCCCCAGGGTGCTATTAAGATACAATGAGCAGTTCTTC
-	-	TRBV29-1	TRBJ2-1	CSAGPDSSYNEQFF	TGCAGCGCTGGGCCTGACAGCTCCTACAATGAGCAGTTCTTC
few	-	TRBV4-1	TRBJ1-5	CASSPRWADRSNQPQHF	TGCGCCAGCAGCCCACGGTGGGCAGATCGCAGCAATCAGCCCCAGCATTTT
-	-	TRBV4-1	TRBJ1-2	CASSQDEGQGGFGGYTF	TGCGCCAGCAGCCAAGATGAGGGTCAAGGAGGGTTTGGCGGCTACACCTTC
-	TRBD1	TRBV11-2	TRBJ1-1	CASRKTGITEAFF	TGTGCCAGCAGAAAGACAGGGATCACTGAAGCTTTCTTT
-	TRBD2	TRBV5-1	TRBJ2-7	CASSLWVGGTYEQYF	TGCGCCAGCAGCTTGTGGGTCGGGGGGACCTACGAGCAGTACTTC
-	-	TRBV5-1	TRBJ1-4	CASSLSATNEKLFF	TGCGCCAGCAGCCTCAGCGCAACTAATGAAAAACTGTTTTTT
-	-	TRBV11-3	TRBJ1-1	CASSPRGPGKAFF	TGTGCCAGCAGCCCCCGGGGGCCAGGGAAAGCTTTCTTT
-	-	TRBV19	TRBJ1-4	CARPSVGENQKLFF	TGTGCCAGGCCATCCGTGGGGGAAAACCAAAAACTGTTTTTT
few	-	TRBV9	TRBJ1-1	CASSDQGRNTEAFF	TGTGCCAGCAGCGACCAGGGGCGGAACACTGAAGCTTTCTTT
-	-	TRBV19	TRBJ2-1	CASRKDRAFYNEQFF	TGTGCCAGTAGGAAGGACAGAGCCTTTTACAATGAGCAGTTCTTC
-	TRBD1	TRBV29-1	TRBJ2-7	CSVEEGETGSTYEQYF	TGCAGCGTTGAAGAGGGGGAGACAGGGAGTACCTACGAGCAGTACTTC
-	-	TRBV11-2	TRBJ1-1	CASSLVGVTEAFF	TGTGCCAGCAGCTTAGTTGGGGTAACTGAAGCTTTCTTT
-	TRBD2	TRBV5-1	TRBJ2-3	CASSPPGTSGTDTQYF	TGCGCCAGCAGCCCTCCCGGGACTAGCGGGACAGATACGCAGTATTTT
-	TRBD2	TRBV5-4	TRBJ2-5	CASSLSSGEGEETQYF	TGTGCCAGCAGTCTTAGTAGCGGGGAGGGAGAAGAGACCCAGTACTTC
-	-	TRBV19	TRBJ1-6	CASSRAEPNSPLHF	TGTGCCAGTAGTCGGGCAGAACCGAATTCACCCCTCCACTTT